This T cell receptor (beta chain) is from a study of T cell changes during pregnancy in multiple sclerosis. The V and J ends lost 6 bases and 7 bases respectively, with 13 bases between them. The CDR3 covers 11 residues. The germline V gene encodes CDR1 SQVTM and CDR2 ANQGSEA. Some clones are missing from TCRdb's copy, which holds only in-frame ones; the method was immunoSEQ multiplex PCR. This sample has 75,000 to 100,000 clones; under 95% occur once, and the top ten carry 2% to 3%. The sequence was collected from a female donor in good health, enrolled as a control in a pregnancy study. Sequences were derived from peripheral blood, sampled after pregnancy. The chain has TRBV29-1 and TRBJ2-7, with D maybe TRBD1 (6 bases). This chain's CDR3 is CSVPWGQEQYF. In nucleotides, the CDR3 is TGCAGCGTCCCCTGGGGACAAGAGCAGTACTTC.